The T cell receptor beta chain under discussion was sequenced for a study of cytomegalovirus exposure and HLA in healthy donors. Study results and limitations: The authors later linked a missense DCLRE1C variant to TCR beta V- and J-gene trimming.

Turning to this clone: Its antigen is undetermined.

The CDR3 length is 15 residues. V lost 5 bases and J 5 bases, leaving 15 bases between the germline ends. CDR1 and CDR2 (germline): SGHVS, FNYEAQ. PCR amplification relied on 60 Vbeta primers (plus 13 Jbeta primers). Produced via immunoSEQ multiplex PCR; TCRdb's table is partial and in-frame only. The sample contains roughly 160,000 clones, roughly 80% of which appear only once. The sample consisted of PBMCs. The clonotype comes from a woman aged 25 to 39 in good health and CMV-seropositive. This sequence joins TRBV7-6 and TRBJ2-2; D gene unclear. DNA of the CDR3: TGTGCCAGCAGCCCTCGCCCGCGTGAGACCGGGGAGCTGTTTTTT. Translated: CASSPRPRETGELFF.